The next 7 T cell receptor beta chains were all read from a single sample in a study of cytomegalovirus exposure and HLA in healthy donors. PCR employed 60 Vbeta and 13 Jbeta primers. Generated by immunoSEQ multiplex PCR, the TCRdb table keeps only in-frame clones and is missing some. In the table there are tens of thousands of clones, 75% to 85% of which are singletons. The sequenced sample consisted of PBMCs. The receptors stem from a man in his forties or fifties in good health and CMV-seropositive.

The chain carries TRBV2 and TRBJ2-5; the match to TRBD2 covers 11 bases. Germline V CDR1 and CDR2: SNHLY, FYNNEI. The CDR3 extends over 14 amino acids. The junction had 7 bases not matched to a gene; V was cut back by 7 bases and J by 6 bases. CDR3 residues: CASILAGGPQTQYF. For the CDR3, the DNA is TGTGCCAGCATTTTAGCGGGAGGGCCGCAGACCCAGTACTTC. The full variable domain, in which reference TRBV2 and TRBJ2-5 provide the parts outside the CDR3, is EPEVTQTPSHQVTQMGQEVILRCVPISNHLYFYWYRQILGQKVEFLVSFYNNEISEKSEIFDDQFSVERPDGSNFTLKIRSTKLEDSAMYFCASILAGGPQTQYFGPGTRLLVL.

This chain uses TRBV14 with TRBJ2-7; no reliable D call. The V end was cut by 2 bases, the J end by 3 bases, with 2 bases between. The CDR3 spans 11 residues. Germline loops: CDR1 SGHDN, CDR2 FVKESK. CDR3 amino acids: CASSQLYEQYF. CDR3 DNA: TGTGCCAGCAGCCAACTCTACGAGCAGTACTTC.

This clone occurred a few times. This chain connects TRBV29-1 to TRBJ1-1; TRBD1 is a possible D gene (6 bases). V lost 4 bases to trimming and J lost 9 bases, with 12 bases between them. Germline CDR1 reads SQVTM; CDR2 reads ANQGSEA. The length of the CDR3 is 11 residues. CDR3 nucleotides: TGCAGCGTTGGGAGAACAGGGCAAGCTTTCTTT. Translation: CSVGRTGQAFF.

This sequence joins TRBV4-2 and TRBJ2-3; 9 bases are a match to TRBD2. CDR1 and CDR2 from the germline V gene are LGHNA and YNFKEQ. Unmatched junction bases numbered 2, after V lost 4 bases and J lost 0 bases. The CDR3 loop spans 15 amino acids. The CDR3, as DNA: TGTGCCAGCAGCCCAACTAGCGGGAGCACAGATACGCAGTATTTT. Its protein is CASSPTSGSTDTQYF.

This clone was observed once. This rearrangement joins TRBV2 to TRBJ1-2; maybe TRBD1 (6 bases). The CDR3 spans 13 residues. Germline-derived CDR1 and CDR2 are SNHLY and FYNNEI. The V end lost 2 bases, the J end lost 6 bases, and 10 bases lay between the germline ends. The CDR3 reads CASSERGTHGYTF. CDR3 nucleotides: TGTGCCAGCAGTGAAAGGGGGACCCATGGCTACACCTTC.

This clone was found once. The V call is TRBV4-3, the J call TRBJ2-7; TRBD1 is a possible D gene (5 bases). Germline-derived CDR1 and CDR2 are LGHNA and YSLEER. CDR3 length: 16 residues. The V end lost 4 bases, the J end lost 6 bases, and 22 bases lay between the germline ends. This CDR3 is CASSRGGPIWTVEQYF. CDR3 DNA sequence: TGCGCCAGCAGCCGGGGCGGACCGATCTGGACGGTCGAGCAGTACTTC.

The chain has TRBV5-1 and TRBJ1-2; D not resolved. Germline V CDR1 and CDR2: SGHRS, YFSETQ. V was cut by 7 bases and J by 3 bases, with 4 bases left in between. The CDR3 is 10 residues long. CDR3 sequence (DNA): TGCGCCAGCCTGTACTATGGCTACACCTTC. It is translated as CASLYYGYTF.